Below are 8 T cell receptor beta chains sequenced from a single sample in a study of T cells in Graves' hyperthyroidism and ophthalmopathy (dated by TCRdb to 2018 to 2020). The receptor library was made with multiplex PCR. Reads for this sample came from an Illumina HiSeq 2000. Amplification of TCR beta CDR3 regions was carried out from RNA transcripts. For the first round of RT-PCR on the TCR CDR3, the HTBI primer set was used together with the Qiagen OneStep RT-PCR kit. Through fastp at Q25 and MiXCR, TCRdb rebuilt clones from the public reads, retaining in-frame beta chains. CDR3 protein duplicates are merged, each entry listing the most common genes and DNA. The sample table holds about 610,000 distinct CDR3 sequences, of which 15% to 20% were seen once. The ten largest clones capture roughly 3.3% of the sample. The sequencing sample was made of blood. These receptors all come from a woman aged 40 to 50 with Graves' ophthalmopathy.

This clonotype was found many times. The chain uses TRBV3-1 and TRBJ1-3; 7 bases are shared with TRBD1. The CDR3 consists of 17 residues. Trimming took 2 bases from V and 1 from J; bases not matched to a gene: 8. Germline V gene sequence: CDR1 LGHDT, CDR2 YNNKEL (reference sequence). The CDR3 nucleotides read TGTGCCAGCAGCCAAAGTCCGGGACAGAAATCTGGAAACACCATATATTTT. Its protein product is CASSQSPGQKSGNTIYF.

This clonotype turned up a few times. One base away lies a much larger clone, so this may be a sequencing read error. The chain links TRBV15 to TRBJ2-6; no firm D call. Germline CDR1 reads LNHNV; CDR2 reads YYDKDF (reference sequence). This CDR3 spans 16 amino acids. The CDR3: CATNRPIGSGANVLTF. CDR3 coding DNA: TGTGCCACCAACAGACCTATAGGCTCTGGGGCCAACGTCCTGACTTTC.

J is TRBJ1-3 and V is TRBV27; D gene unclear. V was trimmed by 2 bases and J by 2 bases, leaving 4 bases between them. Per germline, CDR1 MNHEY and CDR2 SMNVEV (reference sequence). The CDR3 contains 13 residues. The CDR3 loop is CASSLKPGNTIYF. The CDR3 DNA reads TGTGCCAGCAGTTTAAAGCCTGGAAACACCATATATTTT.

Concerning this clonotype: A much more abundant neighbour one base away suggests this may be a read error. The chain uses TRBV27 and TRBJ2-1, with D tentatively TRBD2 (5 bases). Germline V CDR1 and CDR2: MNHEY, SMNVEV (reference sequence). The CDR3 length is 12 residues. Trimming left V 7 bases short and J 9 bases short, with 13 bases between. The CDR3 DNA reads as TGTGCCAGCACCTCCATTGGGAGTGAGCAGTTCTTC. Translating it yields CASTSIGSEQFF.

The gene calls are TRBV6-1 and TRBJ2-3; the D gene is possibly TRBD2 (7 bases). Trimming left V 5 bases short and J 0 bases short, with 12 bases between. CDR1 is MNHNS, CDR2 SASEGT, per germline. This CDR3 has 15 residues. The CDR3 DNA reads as TGTGCCAGCAGTTCTGAGGGGGGGAGCACAGATACGCAGTATTTT. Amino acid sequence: CASSSEGGSTDTQYF.

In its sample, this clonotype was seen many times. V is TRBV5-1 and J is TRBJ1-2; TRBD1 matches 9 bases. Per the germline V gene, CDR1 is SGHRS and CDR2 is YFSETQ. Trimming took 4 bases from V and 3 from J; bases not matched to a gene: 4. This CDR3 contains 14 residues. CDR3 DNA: TGCGCCAGCAGCGTACGGGACAGGGACTATGGCTACACCTTC. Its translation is CASSVRDRDYGYTF. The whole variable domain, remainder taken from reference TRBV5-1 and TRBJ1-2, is KAGVTQTPRYLIKTRGQQVTLSCSPISGHRSVSWYQQTPGQGLQFLFEYFSETQRNKGNFPGRFSGRQFSNSRSEMNVSTLELGDSALYLCASSVRDRDYGYTFGSGTRLTVV.

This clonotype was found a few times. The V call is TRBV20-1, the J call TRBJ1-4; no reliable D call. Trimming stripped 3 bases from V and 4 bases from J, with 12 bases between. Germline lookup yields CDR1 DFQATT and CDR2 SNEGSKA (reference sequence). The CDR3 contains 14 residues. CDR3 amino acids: CSASAGRYNEKLFF. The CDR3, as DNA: TGCAGTGCTAGTGCCGGCCGCTATAATGAAAAACTGTTTTTT.

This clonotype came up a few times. CDR3 sequence (DNA): TGCAGCGTCTCGACAGGGGGGAACACTGAAGCTTTCTTT. Translation gives CSVSTGGNTEAFF. V and J are TRBV29-1 and TRBJ1-1, with TRBD1 matching over 9 bases. In germline, CDR1 is SQVTM, CDR2 ANQGSEA. This CDR3 spans 13 amino acids. The trim removed 6 bases at V and 1 base at J, leaving 3 bases unmatched. Full variable domain (outside the CDR3, taken from reference TRBV29-1 and TRBJ1-1): SAVISQKPSRDICQRGTSLTIQCQVDSQVTMMFWYRQQPGQSLTLIATANQGSEATYESGFVIDKFPISRPNLTFSTLTVSNMSPEDSSIYLCSVSTGGNTEAFFGQGTRLTVV.